This T cell receptor (beta chain) was found in a study of cytomegalovirus exposure and HLA in healthy donors. Study context: Around 200 million T cells yielded 120 million or so unique TCR beta sequences, as an earlier analysis found.

This clone was seen a few times. Antigen unknown. Findings and caveats of the study: Another analysis was done later, and it associated more than 15,000 TCR beta sequences with HLA alleles at 0.05 false discovery rate.

With 60 Vbeta and 13 Jbeta primers, the PCR was carried out. Generated by immunoSEQ multiplex PCR, the TCRdb table keeps only in-frame clones and is missing some. Among 100,000 to 150,000 clones, approximately 17% were seen once, and the ten largest hold about 3%. The CDR3 has 17 residues. V lost 5 bases and J lost 4; bases outside the gene matches: 12. The germline V gene has CDR1 SGHNT and CDR2 YENEEA. The receptor comes from a female donor in good health and CMV-seropositive. This chain links TRBV11-3 with TRBJ2-1, with 9 bases aligning to TRBD2. The specimen sequenced was PBMCs. The CDR3 region is CASSPDSGGVAYNEQFF. CDR3 nucleotides: TGTGCCAGCAGCCCCGATAGCGGGGGCGTCGCGTACAATGAGCAGTTCTTC.